These 27 T cell receptor beta chains came from one sample sequenced in a study of T cells after yellow fever vaccination. TCRdb reprocessed the 5' RACE reads with MiXCR, giving one entry per CDR3 protein. The sample has about 630,000 distinct CDR3 sequences, 10% to 15% seen once. The sequencing here drew on PBMCs, taken on the day of the yellow fever booster vaccination. The receptors originated from a man younger than 40 who received the YFV17D yellow fever vaccine.

This clonotype showed up just a few times. J is TRBJ2-3 and V is TRBV29-1; D not certain. The CDR3 is made up of 14 amino acids. Germline CDR1 reads SQVTM; CDR2 reads ANQGSEA. V was pared by 5 bases and J by 4 bases, with 16 bases between. The CDR3 protein is CSVRKSPPPDTQYF. Here the CDR3 DNA reads TGCAGCGTTCGTAAGTCCCCCCCACCAGATACGCAGTATTTT.

This clonotype occurred a few times. The chain links TRBV7-9 to TRBJ2-1, with 8 positions matching TRBD2. CDR1 SEHNR and CDR2 FQNEAQ come from the germline V gene (reference sequence). The CDR3 has 16 amino acids. J gave up 3 bases and V 5 bases, and 9 bases lay outside the gene matches. CDR3 protein: CASSGFRAGGYNEQFF. CDR3 nucleotides: TGTGCCAGCAGCGGGTTCAGGGCGGGAGGCTACAATGAGCAGTTCTTC.

The V and J genes are TRBV28 and TRBJ1-1; D not resolved. Trimming removed 6 bases from V and 6 bases from J, with 11 bases in between. Germline values: CDR1 MDHEN, CDR2 SYDVKM. The CDR3 contains 12 residues. CDR3 DNA sequence: TGTGCCAGCAGGGGTCGAGTCGCTGAAGCTTTCTTT. This encodes CASRGRVAEAFF.

The CDR3 sequence is CASSLQGRDETQYF. CDR3 coding DNA: TGTGCCAGCAGCTTGCAGGGGAGGGATGAGACCCAGTACTTC. The J gene is TRBJ2-5, the V gene TRBV5-4, with D maybe TRBD2 (7 bases). V lost 1 base, J lost 5 bases, and 12 bases lay in between. Per germline, CDR1 SGHNT and CDR2 YYREEE (reference sequence). The CDR3 loop spans 14 amino acids.

The chain employs TRBV4-2 and TRBJ1-2, with D perhaps matching TRBD1 (6 bases). The CDR3 has 15 amino acids. The germline gives CDR1 LGHNA, CDR2 YNFKEQ. Trimming removed 3 bases at V and 7 bases at J, with 18 bases between. CDR3 amino acids: CASSHRDGRGGGYTF. CDR3 nucleotides: TGTGCCAGCAGCCACCGGGACGGCCGAGGGGGTGGCTACACCTTC.

The table lists this clonotype with a few counts. The rearrangement links TRBV5-4 to TRBJ2-6; no reliable D call. This CDR3 region has 14 residues. Trimming pared 1 base from V and 4 bases from J, leaving 6 bases between. Per germline, CDR1 SGHNT and CDR2 YYREEE (reference sequence). DNA for the CDR3: TGTGCCAGCAGCTTGTGGGGAGGGGCCAACGTCCTGACTTTC. This sequence encodes CASSLWGGANVLTF.

This clonotype was recorded a few times. The junction shows a germline mismatch at one end, possibly a read error. The chain joins TRBV20-1 to TRBJ2-2, with D possibly being TRBD2 (6 bases). CDR3 length: 16 residues. CDR1 is DFQATT, CDR2 SNEGSKA, per germline (reference sequence). The DNA for the CDR3 is TGCTGTGCTAGAAAAACTAGCAGATCGAACACCGGGGAGCTGTTTTTT. Translation gives CCARKTSRSNTGELFF.

The chain uses TRBV6-1 and TRBJ2-1; possibly TRBD1 or TRBD2 for D (5 bases each). Germline V gene sequence: CDR1 MNHNS, CDR2 SASEGT. Trimming cost V 6 bases and J 4 bases, with 16 bases left between them. This CDR3 is 15 amino acids long. CDR3 in amino acids: CASSPPGRQYNEQFF. The DNA of the CDR3 is TGTGCCAGCAGCCCCCCGGGACGGCAATACAATGAGCAGTTCTTC.

The chain carries TRBV6-2 or TRBV6-3 and TRBJ2-7; D may be TRBD2 (6 bases). This CDR3 has 17 residues. Trimming took off 4 bases at V and 0 bases at J, with 19 bases between the two ends. Per the germline V gene, CDR1 is MNHEY and CDR2 is SVGEGT. CDR3 loop: CASSFVPGTYSSYEQYF. The CDR3 DNA reads TGTGCCAGCAGTTTTGTACCCGGGACTTATAGCTCCTACGAGCAGTACTTC.

This clonotype was observed a few times. V usage is TRBV7-8 and J usage is TRBJ2-1; 9 bases align to TRBD1. The CDR3 has 15 amino acids. V lost 7 bases and J lost 2; bases outside the gene matches: 6. Germline V CDR1 and CDR2: SGHVS, FQNEAQ. As DNA, the CDR3 is TGTGCCAGCAATTGGGGACAGGGCCCCTACAATGAGCAGTTCTTC. Translated: CASNWGQGPYNEQFF.

The rearrangement uses TRBV7-9 and TRBJ2-7; unclear D gene. The germline V gene encodes CDR1 SEHNR and CDR2 FQNEAQ (reference sequence). The CDR3 has 12 amino acids. V lost 5 bases and J 4 bases, leaving 9 bases between the germline ends. The CDR3 DNA reads as TGTGCCAGCAGCCCGTGGTCGTACGAGCAGTACTTC. This translates into CASSPWSYEQYF.

This clonotype was detected only a few times. The V gene is TRBV20-1, the J gene TRBJ1-3, with D unresolved. V was cut by 6 bases and J by 3 bases, with 3 bases left in between. This CDR3 has 10 residues. Germline CDR1 DFQATT, CDR2 SNEGSKA (reference sequence). The CDR3 bases are TGCAGTGCGGGTGGAAACACCATATATTTT. Amino acids: CSAGGNTIYF.

CDR3 in DNA: TGTGCCAGCTCAGGGGCGACCCCCACCGGGGAGCTGTTTTTT. It yields the protein CASSGATPTGELFF. The chain joins TRBV10-3 to TRBJ2-2; the D gene is possibly TRBD1 (6 bases). The CDR3 length is 14 residues. The germline CDR1 and CDR2 sequences are ENHRY and SYGVKD. V was clipped by 10 bases and J by 4 bases, with 16 bases between them.

V usage is TRBV18 and J usage is TRBJ2-1; 12 bases agree with TRBD2. The CDR3 has 18 residues. Germline CDR1 is KGHSH and CDR2 is LQKENI. Trimming took 1 base from V and 7 from J; bases not matched to a gene: 11. The DNA for the CDR3 is TGTGCCAGCTCACCACTTGGTTCTAGCGGGAGGGTAATGAATGAGCAGTTCTTC. As protein: CASSPLGSSGRVMNEQFF.

This rearrangement joins TRBV4-3 to TRBJ2-1; D ambiguous. The V and J ends lost 1 base and 4 bases respectively, with 5 bases between them. The CDR3 sequence is 13 residues long. Germline values: CDR1 LGHNA, CDR2 YSLEER. The CDR3 nucleotides are TGCGCCAGCAGCCAAGCAGAGTACAATGAGCAGTTCTTC. It translates to CASSQAEYNEQFF.

This chain joins TRBV20-1 and TRBJ1-5, with 9 bases identical to TRBD1. The CDR3 loop spans 14 amino acids. Trimming cost V 6 bases and J 3 bases; bases outside gene matches: 6. Germline CDR1 reads DFQATT; CDR2 reads SNEGSKA (reference sequence). This CDR3 is CSARDREFNQPQHF. The CDR3 DNA is TGCAGTGCCAGGGACAGGGAGTTCAATCAGCCCCAGCATTTT.

The genes are TRBV20-1 and TRBJ2-5; 9 nucleotides match TRBD2. The CDR3 spans 15 residues. With V trimmed by 3 bases and J by 2 bases, 7 bases remained unmatched. From germline, CDR1 is DFQATT and CDR2 SNEGSKA (reference sequence). CDR3: CSARGPGLAQETQYF. Here the CDR3 DNA reads TGCAGTGCTAGGGGCCCGGGACTAGCACAAGAGACCCAGTACTTC.

This clonotype was observed at least ten times. V is TRBV27 and J is TRBJ1-4; TRBD1 might be the D (5 bases). Germline values: CDR1 MNHEY, CDR2 SMNVEV (reference sequence). V was pared by 3 bases and J by 6 bases, with 14 bases between. CDR3 length: 15 amino acids. In DNA, the CDR3 is TGTGCCAGCAGTTTGACAGTAGGGCTCCATGAAAAACTGTTTTTT. Protein: CASSLTVGLHEKLFF.

This clonotype has more than one count but fewer than ten. The rearrangement links TRBV20-1 to TRBJ2-5, with D unclear. Trimming cost V 0 bases and J 5 bases, with 13 bases left between them. The CDR3 has 14 amino acids. The germline V gene has CDR1 DFQATT and CDR2 SNEGSKA (reference sequence). CDR3 in amino acids: CSARDRPPQETQYF. The CDR3 DNA reads TGCAGTGCTAGAGATCGGCCTCCACAGGAGACCCAGTACTTC.

This clonotype was observed a handful of times. CDR3 protein: CSASWAGPYEQYF. DNA of the CDR3: TGCAGCGCCTCATGGGCGGGACCCTACGAGCAGTACTTC. This chain uses TRBV29-1 with TRBJ2-7; D is perhaps TRBD2 (6 bases). Germline CDR1 is SQVTM and CDR2 is ANQGSEA. Trimming took 7 bases from V and 2 from J, leaving 15 bases between them. The CDR3 covers 13 residues.

The J gene is TRBJ1-5, the V gene TRBV20-1; possible D gene TRBD1, 6 bases. The CDR3 has 14 amino acids. V was pared by 3 bases and J by 1 base, with 10 bases between. Looked up from germline, CDR1 is DFQATT and CDR2 is SNEGSKA (reference sequence). This CDR3 reads CSARGAVSNQPQHF. CDR3 bases: TGCAGTGCTAGGGGGGCAGTGAGCAATCAGCCCCAGCATTTT.

In this sample, this clonotype turned up a few times. The genes are TRBV3-1 and TRBJ2-1; no clear D. CDR3 size: 12 residues. The germline V and J ends were trimmed by 0 bases and 7 bases, with 4 bases remaining between them. Germline lookup yields CDR1 LGHDT and CDR2 YNNKEL (reference sequence). The CDR3 region has the DNA TGTGCCAGCAGCCAAGAAGGAAATGAGCAGTTCTTC. Protein sequence: CASSQEGNEQFF.

This clonotype showed up just a few times. The chain carries TRBV10-3 and TRBJ1-2, with TRBD1 matching over 11 bases. Germline assignment: CDR1 ENHRY and CDR2 SYGVKD. V was clipped by 3 bases and J by 9 bases; unmatched bases: 6. The CDR3 is 14 amino acids. CDR3 sequence: CAISDTGTGGSYTF. Here the CDR3 DNA reads TGTGCCATCAGTGATACCGGGACAGGGGGTAGCTACACCTTC.

This clonotype was seen a few times. The rearrangement links TRBV4-2 to TRBJ2-7, with TRBD2 matching 10 bases. J gave up 4 bases and V 0 bases, and 6 bases lay outside the gene matches. This CDR3 contains 16 residues. Germline V gene lookup returns CDR1 LGHNA and CDR2 YNFKEQ. CDR3 coding DNA: TGTGCCAGCAGCCAAGAATTAACAGCGGGAGGGTACGAGCAGTACTTC. Its protein product is CASSQELTAGGYEQYF.

This clonotype came up a few times. V gene TRBV6-5 combines with J gene TRBJ2-1, with 7 bases that match TRBD2. Germline CDR1 and CDR2: MNHEY and SVGAGI. The V segment lost 0 bases and the J segment 15 bases; nucleotides outside the gene matches: 14. The CDR3 is 15 amino acids. CDR3 residues: CASSYSTSGAGVRFF. In DNA form, the CDR3 reads TGTGCCAGCAGTTACTCGACTTCCGGGGCGGGAGTTAGGTTCTTC.

The chain employs TRBV6-5 and TRBJ2-1; either TRBD1 or TRBD2 may supply D (6 bases each). The CDR3 is 15 residues long. Between the trimmed V and J ends, which lost 3 bases and 4 bases, there was a span of 13 bases. Germline V gives CDR1 MNHEY, CDR2 SVGAGI. The CDR3 is CASSYSGAPYNEQFF. CDR3 sequence (DNA): TGTGCCAGCAGTTATTCGGGGGCGCCTTACAATGAGCAGTTCTTC.

This clonotype appeared a few times. V gene TRBV7-2 combines with J gene TRBJ1-2; D unclear. Looked up from germline, CDR1 is SGHTA and CDR2 is FQGNSA. The length of the CDR3 is 13 residues. V was shortened by 1 base and J by 6 bases, with 9 bases between the two germline ends. The CDR3 DNA follows: TGTGCCAGCAGCTTAGAACTCGTTGATGGCTACACCTTC. Translation gives CASSLELVDGYTF.